This T cell receptor (beta chain) is from a study of T cell responses to AZD1222 COVID-19 vaccine. Concerning this clone itself: As yet, its antigen is unknown.

TCRdb keeps only in-frame clones here, not all; method: immunoSEQ multiplex PCR. Here the sample spans more than 95,000 clones, 80% to 90% being singletons. Study results and limitations: CD4 TCRs covered the whole spike, strongest at regions 160-218 and 743-854. Two AZD1222 doses significantly raised spike-specific TCR breadth and depth over controls.

Trimming removed 2 bases from V and 4 bases from J, with 6 bases in between. The CDR3 contains 11 residues. The germline V gene encodes CDR1 DFQATT and CDR2 SNEGSKA (reference sequence). The receptor was derived from an adult in good health. Source: peripheral blood, taken on day 0 of AZD1222 vaccination. The V call is TRBV20-1, the J call TRBJ2-7; D unclear. The CDR3 DNA reads TGCAGTGCTAGACCGGAATACGAGCAGTACTTC. Translation gives CSARPEYEQYF.